This T cell receptor (beta chain) was sequenced in a study of T cell repertoires in cytomegalovirus infection. Study-wide background: Selection of CMV epitopes for the study included recently identified HLA-C-restricted and well-studied HLA-B-restricted ones. Matching HLA type, along with CMV infection, was indicated by public TCR beta signatures. Study-wide results and limits: HLA-C-restricted CMV-specific TCR beta clonotypes were dominant in the ex vivo response. Pooled public TCR beta family frequency picked out CMV carriers with the relevant HLA.

TCRdb reprocessed the reads with MiXCR, giving one entry per CDR3 protein. The table includes around 360,000 distinct CDR3 sequences, around a third detected once. As to this clonotype: Its antigen is still unknown.

The CDR3 contains 13 residues. In germline, CDR1 is SGHTA, CDR2 FQGNSA. Trimming removed 3 bases from V and 4 bases from J, with 8 bases in between. This receptor was taken from a human donor in good health (CMV status not recorded). Some clones in this sample may be carry-over from other donors' samples. The starting material was cultured PBMCs, obtained from culture after CMV antigen stimulation. J is TRBJ2-3 and V is TRBV7-2; possible D gene TRBD2, 5 bases. The CDR3 nucleotides are TGTGCCAGCAGCTTCGGGATGGCAGATACGCAGTATTTT. Translation gives CASSFGMADTQYF.